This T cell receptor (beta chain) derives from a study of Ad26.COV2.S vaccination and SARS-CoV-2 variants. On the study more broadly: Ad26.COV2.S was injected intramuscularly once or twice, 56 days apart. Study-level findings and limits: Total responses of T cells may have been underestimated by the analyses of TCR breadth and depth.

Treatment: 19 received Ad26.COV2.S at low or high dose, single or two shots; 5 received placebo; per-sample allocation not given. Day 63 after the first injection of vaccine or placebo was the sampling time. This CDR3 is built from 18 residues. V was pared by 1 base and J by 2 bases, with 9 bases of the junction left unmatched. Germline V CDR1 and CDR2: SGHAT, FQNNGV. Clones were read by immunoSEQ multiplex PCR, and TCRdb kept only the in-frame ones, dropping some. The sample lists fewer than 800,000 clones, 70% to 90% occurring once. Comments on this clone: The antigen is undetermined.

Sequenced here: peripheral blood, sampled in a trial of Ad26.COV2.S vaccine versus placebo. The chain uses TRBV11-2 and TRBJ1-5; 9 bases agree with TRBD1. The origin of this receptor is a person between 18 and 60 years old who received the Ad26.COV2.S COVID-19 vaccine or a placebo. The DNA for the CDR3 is TGTGCCAGCAGCTTAGGGGACAGGGAACCGAGCGGCAATCAGCCCCAGCATTTT. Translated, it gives CASSLGDREPSGNQPQHF.